The rows below give T cell receptor beta chains drawn from one sample of a study of chemoradiotherapy in HPV16-positive cancers. The assay was immunoSEQ multiplex PCR, and TCRdb's table has in-frame clones only and misses some. The sample shows 1,900 or so clones, roughly 90% of them seen only once. The sample was tumor tissue, taken from a patient who underwent chemoradiotherapy. These receptors all come from a human donor with HPV-associated anogenital cancer. CDR3s include the opening cysteine and the closing phenylalanine or tryptophan. D genes are given only for firm matches. Size is omitted from some rows. Given values are once, few, many or a class for expanded clones.

abundance: -; v_gene: TRBV7-9; d_gene: -; j_gene: TRBJ1-2; CDR3aa: CASSLAGLRKDYGYTF; CDR3nt: TGTGCCAGCAGCCTAGCCGGGCTCCGTAAGGACTATGGCTACACCTTC
abundance: -; v_gene: TRBV6-4; d_gene: -; j_gene: TRBJ2-2; CDR3aa: CASSDRADTGELFF; CDR3nt: TGTGCCAGCAGTGACCGAGCCGACACCGGGGAGCTGTTTTTT
abundance: -; v_gene: TRBV19; d_gene: TRBD2; j_gene: TRBJ2-4; CDR3aa: CASSTPTLAGAHIQYF; CDR3nt: TGTGCCAGTAGTACACCCACCCTAGCGGGGGCTCACATTCAGTACTTC
abundance: -; v_gene: TRBV7-9; d_gene: TRBD1; j_gene: TRBJ2-5; CDR3aa: CASSLLRGTGEETQYF; CDR3nt: TGTGCCAGCAGCTTATTAAGGGGGACAGGGGAAGAGACCCAGTACTTC
abundance: -; v_gene: TRBV5-1; d_gene: -; j_gene: TRBJ2-3; CDR3aa: CASSSQASTDTQYF; CDR3nt: TGCGCCAGCAGCTCTCAGGCTAGCACAGATACGCAGTATTTT
abundance: -; v_gene: TRBV30; d_gene: -; j_gene: TRBJ1-1; CDR3aa: CAWSFGHFNTEAFF; CDR3nt: TGTGCCTGGAGTTTTGGACATTTTAACACTGAAGCTTTCTTT
abundance: -; v_gene: TRBV28; d_gene: TRBD1; j_gene: TRBJ2-1; CDR3aa: CASSVPGQGSPEQFF; CDR3nt: TGTGCCAGCAGTGTTCCGGGACAGGGGAGCCCTGAGCAGTTCTTC
abundance: -; v_gene: TRBV4-3; d_gene: -; j_gene: TRBJ1-3; CDR3aa: CASSQGISSGNTIYF; CDR3nt: TGCGCCAGCAGCCAAGGGATCAGCTCTGGAAACACCATATATTTT
abundance: once; v_gene: TRBV5-1; d_gene: -; j_gene: TRBJ1-1; CDR3aa: CASSYGRTNTEAFF; CDR3nt: TGCGCCAGCAGCTACGGACGGACGAACACTGAAGCTTTCTTT
abundance: -; v_gene: TRBV2; d_gene: -; j_gene: TRBJ2-7; CDR3aa: CASSDMGTSYEQYF; CDR3nt: TGTGCCAGCAGTGATATGGGGACCTCCTACGAGCAGTACTTC
abundance: -; v_gene: TRBV7-9; d_gene: -; j_gene: TRBJ1-1; CDR3aa: CASSLGAGDTEAFF; CDR3nt: TGTGCCAGCAGCTTGGGGGCAGGGGACACTGAAGCTTTCTTT
abundance: -; v_gene: TRBV11-1; d_gene: -; j_gene: TRBJ1-1; CDR3aa: CASSLGLSGTEAFF; CDR3nt: TGTGCCAGCAGCTTAGGACTCTCGGGGACTGAAGCTTTCTTT
abundance: -; v_gene: TRBV28; d_gene: TRBD1; j_gene: TRBJ1-2; CDR3aa: CASTLDRARGYTF; CDR3nt: TGTGCCAGCACCTTAGACAGGGCTCGGGGCTACACCTTC
abundance: -; v_gene: TRBV28; d_gene: -; j_gene: TRBJ2-7; CDR3aa: CASSADRSEQYF; CDR3nt: TGTGCCAGCAGCGCCGACAGATCCGAGCAGTACTTC
abundance: -; v_gene: TRBV6-1; d_gene: -; j_gene: TRBJ1-3; CDR3aa: CASSILGGENTIYF; CDR3nt: TGTGCCAGCAGCATTTTAGGGGGAGAGAACACCATATATTTT
abundance: -; v_gene: TRBV30; d_gene: TRBD1; j_gene: TRBJ1-6; CDR3aa: CAWSPGQGASPLHF; CDR3nt: TGTGCCTGGAGTCCTGGACAGGGGGCCTCACCCCTCCACTTT
abundance: -; v_gene: TRBV6-6; d_gene: -; j_gene: TRBJ1-1; CDR3aa: CASSYPTGNTEAFF; CDR3nt: TGTGCCAGCAGTTACCCGACTGGAAACACTGAAGCTTTCTTT
abundance: once; v_gene: TRBV27; d_gene: TRBD1; j_gene: TRBJ2-1; CDR3aa: CASSKGQRPNNEQFF; CDR3nt: TGTGCCAGCAGTAAGGGACAGAGACCTAACAATGAGCAGTTCTTC
abundance: -; v_gene: TRBV2; d_gene: TRBD1; j_gene: TRBJ1-2; CDR3aa: CASSRDSPLANYGYTF; CDR3nt: TGTGCCAGCAGTCGGGACAGCCCGTTAGCTAACTATGGCTACACCTTC
abundance: -; v_gene: TRBV19; d_gene: TRBD1; j_gene: TRBJ2-7; CDR3aa: CASSHRDRVYEQYF; CDR3nt: TGTGCCAGTAGTCACCGGGACAGGGTATACGAGCAGTACTTC
abundance: -; v_gene: TRBV7-2; d_gene: -; j_gene: TRBJ1-2; CDR3aa: CASSPWGDSSIGYTF; CDR3nt: TGTGCCAGCAGCCCCTGGGGTGACAGTTCAATTGGCTACACCTTC
abundance: -; v_gene: TRBV7-2; d_gene: -; j_gene: TRBJ2-5; CDR3aa: CASTLGTLGHGETQYF; CDR3nt: TGTGCCAGCACGTTAGGGACTCTAGGTCACGGGGAGACCCAGTACTTC
abundance: -; v_gene: TRBV27; d_gene: TRBD1; j_gene: TRBJ2-5; CDR3aa: CASSLSGGGTGGAKTQYF; CDR3nt: TGTGCCAGCAGTTTATCAGGGGGGGGGACAGGGGGCGCGAAGACCCAGTACTTC
abundance: -; v_gene: TRBV30; d_gene: -; j_gene: TRBJ1-5; CDR3aa: CAWSAREGQPQHF; CDR3nt: TGTGCCTGGAGTGCCAGGGAAGGTCAGCCCCAGCATTTT
abundance: -; v_gene: TRBV4-2; d_gene: TRBD1; j_gene: TRBJ1-2; CDR3aa: CASSPTDRVGGYTF; CDR3nt: TGTGCCAGCAGCCCCACGGACAGGGTAGGAGGCTACACCTTC
abundance: -; v_gene: TRBV10-2; d_gene: -; j_gene: TRBJ1-2; CDR3aa: CASSDRTADGYTF; CDR3nt: TGCGCCAGCAGTGATAGAACAGCGGATGGCTACACCTTC
abundance: -; v_gene: TRBV5-6; d_gene: -; j_gene: TRBJ1-2; CDR3aa: CASSLDASGLYGYTF; CDR3nt: TGTGCCAGCAGCTTGGACGCCAGTGGCCTCTATGGCTACACCTTC
abundance: once; v_gene: TRBV18; d_gene: -; j_gene: TRBJ1-1; CDR3aa: CASSHGMNTEAFF; CDR3nt: TGTGCCAGCTCACATGGGATGAACACTGAAGCTTTCTTT
abundance: -; v_gene: TRBV7-6; d_gene: -; j_gene: TRBJ2-5; CDR3aa: CASSLALATQETQYF; CDR3nt: TGTGCCAGCAGCTTAGCATTAGCGACTCAAGAGACCCAGTACTTC
abundance: -; v_gene: TRBV6-5; d_gene: TRBD1; j_gene: TRBJ2-1; CDR3aa: CASSYGQGAGNEQFF; CDR3nt: TGTGCCAGCAGTTACGGACAGGGGGCAGGCAATGAGCAGTTCTTC
abundance: -; v_gene: TRBV6-6; d_gene: -; j_gene: TRBJ1-1; CDR3aa: CASSYLGMGKTEAFF; CDR3nt: TGTGCCAGCAGTTACTTAGGGATGGGGAAAACTGAAGCTTTCTTT
abundance: -; v_gene: TRBV7-9; d_gene: -; j_gene: TRBJ1-2; CDR3aa: CASSLEGREVVTGGYTF; CDR3nt: TGTGCCAGCAGCTTAGAGGGCAGGGAAGTGGTGACTGGCGGCTACACCTTC
abundance: -; v_gene: TRBV5-1; d_gene: TRBD1; j_gene: TRBJ1-1; CDR3aa: CASSFGTADMNTEAFF; CDR3nt: TGCGCCAGCAGCTTCGGGACAGCCGACATGAACACTGAAGCTTTCTTT
abundance: once; v_gene: TRBV28; d_gene: -; j_gene: TRBJ1-2; CDR3aa: CASSLGDRGYTF; CDR3nt: TGTGCCAGCAGTTTAGGGGATCGGGGCTACACCTTC
abundance: -; v_gene: TRBV29-1; d_gene: TRBD1; j_gene: TRBJ1-2; CDR3aa: CSVAGQGYGYTF; CDR3nt: TGCAGCGTTGCCGGACAGGGCTATGGCTACACCTTC
abundance: -; v_gene: TRBV9; d_gene: -; j_gene: TRBJ2-7; CDR3aa: CASSERTADEQYF; CDR3nt: TGTGCCAGCAGCGAAAGGACGGCGGACGAGCAGTACTTC
abundance: -; v_gene: TRBV29-1; d_gene: TRBD1; j_gene: TRBJ2-3; CDR3aa: CSGITGGTDTQYF; CDR3nt: TGCAGCGGCATTACAGGGGGCACAGATACGCAGTATTTT
abundance: -; v_gene: TRBV27; d_gene: -; j_gene: TRBJ2-3; CDR3aa: CASSPGPGDTQYF; CDR3nt: TGTGCCAGCAGTCCCGGCCCAGGGGATACGCAGTATTTT
abundance: -; v_gene: TRBV5-1; d_gene: -; j_gene: TRBJ2-3; CDR3aa: CASSPYGGPIDTQYF; CDR3nt: TGCGCCAGCAGCCCCTACGGGGGACCAATCGATACGCAGTATTTT
abundance: -; v_gene: TRBV19; d_gene: -; j_gene: TRBJ1-1; CDR3aa: CASSWTSEAFF; CDR3nt: TGTGCCAGTAGTTGGACCTCTGAAGCTTTCTTT